This entry features one T cell receptor (beta chain) sequence. Sequencing used immunoSEQ multiplex PCR; TCRdb keeps in-frame clones, though not all of them. The table records 120,000 to 150,000 clones, roughly nine tenths of them present only once. The sample originates from a study of control samples from healthy donors and cancer patients. From germline, CDR1 is SGDLS and CDR2 YYNGEE. CDR3 length: 12 residues. Trimming removed 0 bases from V and 10 bases from J, with 8 bases in between. Sequencing was performed on blood. The gene calls are TRBV9 and TRBJ2-1; maybe TRBD1 (5 bases). This receptor was obtained from a woman aged 25 to 45 in good health. The CDR3 DNA sequence: TGTGCCAGCAGCGTAGTAGCAGGGGAGCAGTTCTTC. Translated, it gives CASSVVAGEQFF.